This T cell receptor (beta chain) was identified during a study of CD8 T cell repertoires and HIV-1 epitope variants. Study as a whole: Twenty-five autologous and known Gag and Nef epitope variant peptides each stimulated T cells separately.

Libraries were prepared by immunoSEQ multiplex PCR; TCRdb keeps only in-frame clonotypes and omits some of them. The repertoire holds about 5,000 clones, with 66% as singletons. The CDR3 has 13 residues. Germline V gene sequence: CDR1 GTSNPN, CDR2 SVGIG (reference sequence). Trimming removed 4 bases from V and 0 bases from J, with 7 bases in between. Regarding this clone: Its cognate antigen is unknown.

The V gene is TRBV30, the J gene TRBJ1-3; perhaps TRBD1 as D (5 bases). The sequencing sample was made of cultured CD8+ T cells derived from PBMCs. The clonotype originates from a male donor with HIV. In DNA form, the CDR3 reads TGTGCCTGGAATCAGGGCTCTGGAAACACCATATATTTT. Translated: CAWNQGSGNTIYF.